This TCR beta chain is drawn from a study of blood T cell repertoires in COVID-19. Looking at the study overall: COVID-19 samples collected from the United States, Italy and Spain covered acute and convalescent phases. PBMCs, B-cell-depleted T cells, or T cells provided the cDNA or gDNA that made up the material.

This clone was counted between two and nine times. Germline CDR1 reads SGHRS; CDR2 reads YFSETQ. The CDR3 covers 15 residues. The ends lost 4 bases at V and 4 bases at J; junction bases unmatched: 8. Assay used: immunoSEQ multiplex PCR; TCRdb lists only in-frame clones, some missing. The sample has 61,000 or so clones, 65% to 85% seen once. This chain connects TRBV5-1 to TRBJ1-3, with TRBD1 matching 7 bases. The TCR sequence derives from a woman between 70 and 85 years old with acute or convalescent COVID-19. Sample: peripheral blood. DNA for the CDR3: TGCGCCAGCAGCCCCCGACAGGGATCAGGAAACACCATATATTTT. Protein: CASSPRQGSGNTIYF.